The rows below give T cell receptor beta chains drawn from one sample of a study of T cell responses to AZD1222 COVID-19 vaccine. The assay was immunoSEQ multiplex PCR, and TCRdb's table has in-frame clones only and misses some. Counted here are 80,000 to 90,000 clones, roughly 94% occurring once; the ten biggest clones make up approximately 5.5%. The starting material was peripheral blood, obtained on day 0 of AZD1222 vaccination. All receptors derive from an adult in good health. CDR3s leave out the opening cysteine and the closing phenylalanine or tryptophan. The order of the fields is V gene, D gene, J gene, CDR3 protein. A D gene is named only where the DNA matches it firmly.

v_gene: TRBV6-5; d_gene: NA; j_gene: TRBJ2-5; CDR3aa: ASSYSPGETQY
v_gene: TRBV15; d_gene: NA; j_gene: TRBJ1-3; CDR3aa: ATSREGGAGNTIY
v_gene: TRBV6-1; d_gene: NA; j_gene: TRBJ1-1; CDR3aa: ASSEQPNTEAF
v_gene: TRBV3-1/TRBV3-2; d_gene: NA; j_gene: TRBJ2-1; CDR3aa: ASSQGLNNEQF
v_gene: TRBV5-1; d_gene: NA; j_gene: TRBJ1-4; CDR3aa: ASSFGATNEKLF
v_gene: TRBV19; d_gene: NA; j_gene: TRBJ1-1; CDR3aa: ASSQDFGWSEAF
v_gene: TRBV3-1/TRBV3-2; d_gene: NA; j_gene: TRBJ1-5; CDR3aa: ASSQGGVGPQH
v_gene: TRBV6-1; d_gene: NA; j_gene: TRBJ1-1; CDR3aa: ASSETTGGDTEAF
v_gene: TRBV28; d_gene: NA; j_gene: TRBJ1-4; CDR3aa: ASSPSGARANEKLF
v_gene: TRBV27; d_gene: NA; j_gene: TRBJ1-1; CDR3aa: ASKTGKWGNTEAF
v_gene: TRBV28; d_gene: NA; j_gene: TRBJ1-4; CDR3aa: ATTDSLNEKLF
v_gene: TRBV5-1; d_gene: NA; j_gene: TRBJ2-6; CDR3aa: ASSLETGANVLT
v_gene: TRBV5-1; d_gene: NA; j_gene: TRBJ2-1; CDR3aa: ASESGLIPDIYNEQF
v_gene: TRBV28; d_gene: NA; j_gene: TRBJ2-7; CDR3aa: ASSFPRGTSYEQY
v_gene: TRBV28; d_gene: NA; j_gene: TRBJ1-1; CDR3aa: ASSPTPLLWTEAF
v_gene: TRBV30; d_gene: NA; j_gene: TRBJ2-2; CDR3aa: AWSGSTGELF
v_gene: TRBV12-3/TRBV12-4; d_gene: NA; j_gene: TRBJ1-1; CDR3aa: ASNNKNTEAF
v_gene: TRBV7-3; d_gene: TRBD2; j_gene: TRBJ2-1; CDR3aa: ASSFRLAGYNEQF
v_gene: TRBV5-1; d_gene: TRBD2; j_gene: TRBJ2-3; CDR3aa: ASSHGLAGRGPDTQY
v_gene: TRBV3-1/TRBV3-2; d_gene: TRBD2; j_gene: TRBJ2-1; CDR3aa: ASSRGAGGPHEQF
v_gene: TRBV18; d_gene: TRBD2; j_gene: TRBJ2-3; CDR3aa: ASSPGTSGPDTQY
v_gene: TRBV15; d_gene: NA; j_gene: TRBJ2-7; CDR3aa: ATSASLGTGREQY
v_gene: TRBV3-1/TRBV3-2; d_gene: TRBD2; j_gene: TRBJ2-7; CDR3aa: ASSQTSGNYEQY
v_gene: TRBV3-1/TRBV3-2; d_gene: NA; j_gene: TRBJ2-2; CDR3aa: ASSQGTLGLGTGELF
v_gene: TRBV18; d_gene: NA; j_gene: TRBJ1-6; CDR3aa: ASTTAYNSPLH
v_gene: TRBV12-3/TRBV12-4; d_gene: NA; j_gene: TRBJ1-1; CDR3aa: ASSLGYTEAF
v_gene: TRBV7-9; d_gene: TRBD1; j_gene: TRBJ1-1; CDR3aa: ASSWTGRNTEAF
v_gene: TRBV21-1; d_gene: NA; j_gene: TRBJ1-2; CDR3aa: ASSKVPGEGSYGYT
v_gene: TRBV28; d_gene: NA; j_gene: TRBJ1-1; CDR3aa: ASRVNTEAF
v_gene: TRBV5-1; d_gene: TRBD2; j_gene: TRBJ2-1; CDR3aa: ASSFDSTSVNEQF
v_gene: TRBV10-3; d_gene: TRBD2; j_gene: TRBJ2-2; CDR3aa: AITGTSGYGELF
v_gene: TRBV10-3; d_gene: TRBD2; j_gene: TRBJ2-7; CDR3aa: AISGGLAGGGAYEQY
v_gene: TRBV19; d_gene: NA; j_gene: TRBJ1-4; CDR3aa: ASSNGPGTGANEKLF
v_gene: TRBV2; d_gene: NA; j_gene: TRBJ1-6; CDR3aa: ASSGQVIDSPLH
v_gene: TRBV6-5; d_gene: NA; j_gene: TRBJ2-1; CDR3aa: ASRKSTDFNEQF
v_gene: TRBV7-3; d_gene: TRBD2; j_gene: TRBJ2-1; CDR3aa: ASSYSGRLNNEQF
v_gene: TRBV7-2; d_gene: NA; j_gene: TRBJ1-3; CDR3aa: ASSPMDANSGNTIY
v_gene: TRBV20-1; d_gene: TRBD2; j_gene: TRBJ2-2; CDR3aa: SASGWIAGNTGELF
v_gene: TRBV27; d_gene: NA; j_gene: TRBJ2-7; CDR3aa: ASRSGPSYEQY
v_gene: TRBV6-5; d_gene: NA; j_gene: TRBJ1-2; CDR3aa: ASSYSPSYGYT
v_gene: TRBV11-1; d_gene: TRBD1; j_gene: TRBJ1-2; CDR3aa: ASSPGQGTDGYT
v_gene: TRBV6-2/TRBV6-3; d_gene: NA; j_gene: TRBJ2-7; CDR3aa: ASSYSHQSYEQY
v_gene: TRBV4-2; d_gene: TRBD2; j_gene: TRBJ2-2; CDR3aa: ASSLLRSGRPRGTGELF
v_gene: TRBV30; d_gene: NA; j_gene: TRBJ2-3; CDR3aa: AWSPRTTDTQY
v_gene: TRBV5-1; d_gene: NA; j_gene: TRBJ2-1; CDR3aa: ASSLRVTGAYNEQF
v_gene: TRBV6-6; d_gene: NA; j_gene: TRBJ1-2; CDR3aa: ATGGYT
v_gene: TRBV3-1/TRBV3-2; d_gene: NA; j_gene: TRBJ1-1; CDR3aa: ASSPMGGRTEAF
v_gene: TRBV5-1; d_gene: TRBD2; j_gene: TRBJ2-5; CDR3aa: ASSLADLAGVHETQY
v_gene: TRBV18; d_gene: NA; j_gene: TRBJ1-4; CDR3aa: ASSPGATNEKLF
v_gene: TRBV19; d_gene: TRBD2; j_gene: TRBJ2-5; CDR3aa: ASSAGLAGAETQY
v_gene: TRBV15; d_gene: NA; j_gene: TRBJ1-2; CDR3aa: ATSREPIYGYT
v_gene: TRBV27; d_gene: NA; j_gene: TRBJ2-7; CDR3aa: ASSPRAVYEQY
v_gene: TRBV21-1; d_gene: NA; j_gene: TRBJ2-7; CDR3aa: ASSKGEPYHYEQY
v_gene: TRBV3-1/TRBV3-2; d_gene: NA; j_gene: TRBJ2-1; CDR3aa: ASSQVGILTKNEQF
v_gene: TRBV2; d_gene: NA; j_gene: TRBJ2-2; CDR3aa: ASSVTRNTGELF
v_gene: TRBV29-1; d_gene: NA; j_gene: TRBJ2-3; CDR3aa: SVARGSASTDTQY